Below, 23 T cell receptor beta chains from the same sample are listed, as sequenced in a study of blood T cell repertoires in COVID-19. Sequencing was performed with immunoSEQ multiplex PCR; in TCRdb, only in-frame clones are kept and a portion is missing. The table has roughly 290,000 clones, about 91% seen once; the top ten hold approximately 13%. Sequencing input: peripheral blood. These receptor sequences come from a woman aged 55 to 70 with acute or convalescent COVID-19.

The CDR3 DNA reads TGTGCCAGCAGCCCCGGCACAGGGGCTGAAAAACTGTTTTTT. It is translated as CASSPGTGAEKLFF. V and J are TRBV27 and TRBJ1-4; 7 nucleotides agree with TRBD1. Germline V gives CDR1 MNHEY, CDR2 SMNVEV (reference sequence). This CDR3 contains 14 residues. Trimming removed 6 bases from V and 7 bases from J; junction bases left unmatched: 8.

This sequence joins TRBV28 and TRBJ2-2, with D possibly matching TRBD1 (6 bases). Germline CDR1 MDHEN, CDR2 SYDVKM. V was clipped by 1 base and J by 6 bases, with 12 bases between them. The CDR3 spans 15 residues. The CDR3 DNA is TGTGCCAGCAGTTTATTGGGGGCAGGGTCCGGGGAGCTGTTTTTT. This sequence encodes CASSLLGAGSGELFF.

The chain couples TRBV11-2 to TRBJ2-5; 7 bases are a match to TRBD2. The germline CDR1 and CDR2 sequences are SGHAT and FQNNGV. Losses at the gene ends were 1 base for V and 1 base for J; bases not matched to a gene: 3. This CDR3 is built from 15 residues. The DNA of the CDR3 is TGTGCCAGCAGCTTAGTCGGGGGGTTCCAAGAGACCCAGTACTTC. It encodes CASSLVGGFQETQYF. Filled out from reference TRBV11-2 and TRBJ2-5, the complete variable domain reads EAGVAQSPRYKIIEKRQSVAFWCNPISGHATLYWYQQILGQGPKLLIQFQNNGVVDDSQLPKDRFSAERLKGVDSTLKIQPAKLEDSAVYLCASSLVGGFQETQYFGPGTRLLVL.

The rearrangement links TRBV18 to TRBJ2-7, with D possibly matching TRBD2 (6 bases). Deletions cut 4 bases from V and 2 bases from J, with 18 bases between. Per germline, CDR1 KGHSH and CDR2 LQKENI. The CDR3 runs 16 residues. CDR3 residues: CASSLRGLHRTYEQYF. As DNA, the CDR3 is TGTGCCAGCTCACTCAGAGGACTACACCGAACCTACGAGCAGTACTTC. The full variable domain, its missing parts supplied by reference TRBV18 and TRBJ2-7, is NAGVMQNPRHLVRRRGQEARLRCSPMKGHSHVYWYRQLPEEGLKFMVYLQKENIIDESGMPKERFSAEFPKEGPSILRIQQVVRGDSAAYFCASSLRGLHRTYEQYFGPGTRLTVT.

V is TRBV29-1 and J is TRBJ2-2; 8 nucleotides agree with TRBD2. Germline trimming cut 4 bases from V and 5 bases from J; bases unmatched to any gene: 3. This CDR3 is 13 amino acids long. Germline V gene data show CDR1 as SQVTM and CDR2 as ANQGSEA. The CDR3 here is CSVVPSGTGELFF. CDR3 sequence (DNA): TGCAGCGTTGTACCTAGCGGGACCGGGGAGCTGTTTTTT.

V is TRBV11-2 and J is TRBJ1-6; 7 bases map to TRBD1. V lost 1 base, J lost 7 bases, and 4 bases stayed unmatched. This CDR3 is 15 amino acids long. The V gene's germline CDR1 is SGHAT and CDR2 FQNNGV. Written as DNA, the CDR3 is TGTGCCAGCAGCTTAGCGGGCAGGGGGAATTCACCCCTCCACTTT. It encodes CASSLAGRGNSPLHF.

The chain couples TRBV7-9 to TRBJ2-1, with 7 bases aligning to TRBD1. CDR1 and CDR2 (germline): SEHNR, FQNEAQ (reference sequence). Germline trimming cut 1 base from V and 9 bases from J; bases unmatched to any gene: 3. The CDR3 runs 13 residues. The CDR3 DNA reads as TGTGCCAGCAGCTTAGGACAGGGTGGTGAGCAGTTCTTC. Translated, it gives CASSLGQGGEQFF.

The J gene is TRBJ1-6, the V gene TRBV5-1, with 7 bases that match TRBD1. The germline CDR1 and CDR2 sequences are SGHRS and YFSETQ. Germline trimming cut 0 bases from V and 7 bases from J; bases unmatched to any gene: 4. The CDR3 consists of 15 residues. The CDR3: CASSLDDRANSPLHF. CDR3 coding DNA: TGCGCCAGCAGCTTGGATGACAGGGCCAATTCACCCCTCCACTTT.

The V gene is TRBV7-2, the J gene TRBJ1-3; D is undetermined. The ends were cut back, 4 bases at V and 2 bases at J, with 9 bases in the middle. The CDR3 contains 14 residues. In germline, CDR1 is SGHTA, CDR2 FQGNSA. CDR3 bases: TGTGCCAGCAGCTCCCCCCCCGCTGGAAACACCATATATTTT. It translates to CASSSPPAGNTIYF.

V usage is TRBV19 and J usage is TRBJ1-6; D is ambiguous. V gave up 11 bases and J gave up 5 bases, with 13 bases separating them. The CDR3 length is 13 residues. Germline-derived CDR1 and CDR2 are LNHDA and SQIVND (reference sequence). CDR3 nucleotide sequence: TGTGCCTCCCACAGTTTTGATAATTCACCCCTCCACTTT. Translating it yields CASHSFDNSPLHF.

V usage is TRBV7-8 and J usage is TRBJ1-2, with 9 bases identical to TRBD1. Germline CDR1 reads SGHVS; CDR2 reads FQNEAQ. The junction had 18 bases not matched to a gene; V was cut back by 5 bases and J by 5 bases. The CDR3 length is 18 residues. The DNA for the CDR3 is TGTGCCAGCAGCCCCCACCACCCATTGGGACAGGGAAGGTATGGCTACACCTTC. This translates into CASSPHHPLGQGRYGYTF. Looking up the rest from reference TRBV7-8 and TRBJ1-2 gives the full variable domain: GAGVSQSPRYKVAKRGQDVALRCDPISGHVSLFWYQQALGQGPEFLTYFQNEAQLDKSGLPSDRFFAERPEGSVSTLKIQRTQQEDSAVYLCASSPHHPLGQGRYGYTFGSGTRLTVV.

This chain's CDR3 is CASSHLAGWEQFF. DNA for the CDR3: TGTGCCAGCAGCCATTTAGCGGGTTGGGAGCAGTTCTTC. The gene calls are TRBV14 and TRBJ2-1; 7 bases match TRBD2. CDR1 is SGHDN and CDR2 is FVKESK in the germline V gene. The CDR3 has 13 amino acids. Germline trimming cut 3 bases from V and 10 bases from J; bases unmatched to any gene: 6.

This clone has a handful of counts. The chain links TRBV9 to TRBJ2-3, with 7 bases aligning to TRBD1. Losses at the gene ends were 5 bases for V and 0 bases for J; bases not matched to a gene: 3. The CDR3 has 14 residues. Germline CDR1 is SGDLS and CDR2 is YYNGEE. The CDR3: CASRRGPSTDTQYF. CDR3 coding DNA: TGTGCCAGCAGGAGGGGGCCTAGCACAGATACGCAGTATTTT. Looking up the rest from reference TRBV9 and TRBJ2-3 gives the full variable domain: DSGVTQTPKHLITATGQRVTLRCSPRSGDLSVYWYQQSLDQGLQFLIQYYNGEERAKGNILERFSAQQFPDLHSELNLSSLELGDSALYFCASRRGPSTDTQYFGPGTRLTVL.

The rearrangement links TRBV19 to TRBJ2-1, with 12 bases identical to TRBD2. The trim removed 1 base at V and 7 bases at J, leaving 2 bases unmatched. Germline lookup yields CDR1 LNHDA and CDR2 SQIVND (reference sequence). The CDR3 covers 15 residues. CDR3 nucleotide sequence: TGTGCCAGTAGTATAGGACTAGCGGGAGTGAATGAGCAGTTCTTC. Its protein is CASSIGLAGVNEQFF.

This chain uses TRBV7-9 with TRBJ2-2; D is possibly TRBD1 (5 bases). CDR3 length: 13 residues. CDR1 and CDR2 (germline): SEHNR, FQNEAQ (reference sequence). V dropped 5 bases and J dropped 5 bases, with 9 bases sitting between them. CDR3 sequence: CASSLTATGELFF. The CDR3 coding sequence is TGTGCCAGCAGCCTGACAGCTACCGGGGAGCTGTTTTTT.

V gene TRBV7-8 combines with J gene TRBJ1-6; a weak D match, TRBD1 (5 bases). The CDR3 consists of 20 residues. Germline V gives CDR1 SGHVS, CDR2 FQNEAQ. Trimming pared 5 bases from V and 9 bases from J, leaving 32 bases between. The CDR3 here is CASSRTTLTQGALLPSPLHF. CDR3 DNA sequence: TGTGCCAGCAGCCGAACCACCCTCACACAAGGGGCCCTTCTACCTTCACCCCTCCACTTT.

V and J are TRBV28 and TRBJ2-7; D may be TRBD2 (5 bases). The CDR3 runs to 14 residues. Germline V gene sequence: CDR1 MDHEN, CDR2 SYDVKM. Trimming left V 6 bases short and J 4 bases short, with 16 bases between. The CDR3 loop is CASRLLTGKYEQYF. The CDR3 DNA follows: TGTGCCAGCAGACTTTTGACGGGAAAGTACGAGCAGTACTTC.

This chain uses TRBV19 with TRBJ2-7, with TRBD2 matching 12 bases. Germline-derived CDR1 and CDR2 are LNHDA and SQIVND (reference sequence). The CDR3 covers 15 residues. With V trimmed by 5 bases and J by 7 bases, 9 bases remained unmatched. CDR3 bases: TGTGCCAGTAGTCATGCTAGCGGGGGGGCGAAAGAGCAGTACTTC. Residues: CASSHASGGAKEQYF.

V usage is TRBV7-8 and J usage is TRBJ1-5; no firm D call. Germline CDR1 is SGHVS and CDR2 is FQNEAQ. The CDR3 covers 16 residues. Trimming took off 3 bases at V and 0 bases at J, with 12 bases between the two ends. CDR3 DNA sequence: TGTGCCAGCAGCTTGGAGATGGCCGGTAGCAATCAGCCCCAGCATTTT. This encodes CASSLEMAGSNQPQHF.

The chain links TRBV12-3 or TRBV12-4 to TRBJ1-3; no clear D. Trimming stripped 6 bases from V and 9 bases from J, with 12 bases between. The CDR3 runs to 12 residues. In DNA form, the CDR3 reads TGTGCCAGCAGCCGGACGAGCGGCACCATATATTTT. As protein: CASSRTSGTIYF.

The chain recombines TRBV5-4 with TRBJ2-1; the match to TRBD1 covers 7 bases. CDR3 length: 13 amino acids. The germline V gene encodes CDR1 SGHNT and CDR2 YYREEE (reference sequence). V lost 4 bases, J lost 6 bases, and 4 bases stayed unmatched. CDR3 DNA: TGTGCCAGCAGCCTTCGGGACAGCAATGAGCAGTTCTTC. It yields the protein CASSLRDSNEQFF.

The chain couples TRBV19 to TRBJ2-1; D call uncertain. V was cut by 5 bases and J by 0 bases, with 14 bases left in between. CDR3 size: 16 residues. CDR1 is LNHDA, CDR2 SQIVND, per germline (reference sequence). The CDR3 region is CASSHPLGSSYNEQFF. The CDR3 bases are TGTGCCAGTAGTCACCCCCTAGGAAGCTCCTACAATGAGCAGTTCTTC.

The rearrangement links TRBV15 to TRBJ1-2; 7 nucleotides align to TRBD1. The CDR3 extends over 19 amino acids. CDR1 and CDR2 from the germline V gene are LNHNV and YYDKDF (reference sequence). Unmatched junction bases numbered 14, after V lost 1 base and J lost 0 bases. The CDR3 nucleotides are TGTGCCACCAGCAGAGGGGCAATAGACAGGGTGGTAACTAACTATGGCTACACCTTC. The encoded protein is CATSRGAIDRVVTNYGYTF.